The clone carrying this T cell receptor (beta chain) was detected ten times or more. The antigen remains unidentified. The TCRbeta library incorporated unique molecular identifiers. TCRdb reanalysed the PCR reads using MiXCR and keeps one entry per CDR3 protein. The table has 490,000 or so distinct CDR3 sequences, roughly 10% seen once. V was pared by 1 base and J by 5 bases, with 14 bases between. CDR3 size: 16 residues. The sample is drawn from a study of T-cell reconstitution after alpha-beta-depleted transplantation in children. Study-wide results and limits: Several hundred expanded graft clones reportedly gave rise to the alpha-beta T cells present about two months after transplant.

The starting material was PBMCs, obtained before TCRalphabeta/CD19-depleted stem cell transplant. The receptor comes from a child under 10 years old with inherited bone marrow failure, due to receive a stem cell transplant. The V and J genes are TRBV12-3 or TRBV12-4 and TRBJ2-2; no reliable D call. The CDR3 here is CASSLVGIPRTGELFF. The CDR3 DNA is TGTGCCAGCAGTTTAGTTGGGATCCCTAGAACCGGGGAGCTGTTTTTT.